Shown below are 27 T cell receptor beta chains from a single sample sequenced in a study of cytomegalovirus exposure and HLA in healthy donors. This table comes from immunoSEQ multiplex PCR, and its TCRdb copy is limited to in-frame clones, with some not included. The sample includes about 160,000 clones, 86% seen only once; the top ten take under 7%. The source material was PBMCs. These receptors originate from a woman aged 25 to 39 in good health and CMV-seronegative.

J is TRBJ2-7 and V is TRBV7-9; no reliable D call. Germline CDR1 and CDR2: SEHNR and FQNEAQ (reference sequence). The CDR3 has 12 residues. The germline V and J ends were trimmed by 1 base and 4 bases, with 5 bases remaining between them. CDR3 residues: CASSLVGYEQYF. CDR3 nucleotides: TGTGCCAGCAGCTTAGTTGGTTACGAGCAGTACTTC.

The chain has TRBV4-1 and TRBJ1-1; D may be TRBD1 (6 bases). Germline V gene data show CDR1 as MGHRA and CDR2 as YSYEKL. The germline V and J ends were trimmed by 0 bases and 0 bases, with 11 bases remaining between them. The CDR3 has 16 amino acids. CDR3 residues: CASSQEVGQMNTEAFF. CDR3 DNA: TGCGCCAGCAGCCAAGAAGTTGGACAGATGAACACTGAAGCTTTCTTT.

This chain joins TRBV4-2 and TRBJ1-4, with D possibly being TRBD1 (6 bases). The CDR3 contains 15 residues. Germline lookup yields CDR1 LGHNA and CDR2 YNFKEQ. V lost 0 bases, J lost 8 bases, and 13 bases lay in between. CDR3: CASSQDRGVGEKLFF. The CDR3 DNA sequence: TGTGCCAGCAGCCAAGATAGGGGGGTGGGGGAAAAACTGTTTTTT.

CDR3 in amino acids: CASSPSSPAYGYTF. The CDR3 nucleotides are TGTGCCAGCAGTCCCTCATCGCCAGCCTATGGCTACACCTTC. The rearrangement uses TRBV27 and TRBJ1-2; D is undetermined. In germline, CDR1 is MNHEY, CDR2 SMNVEV (reference sequence). Trimming stripped 5 bases from V and 4 bases from J, with 14 bases between. This CDR3 contains 14 residues.

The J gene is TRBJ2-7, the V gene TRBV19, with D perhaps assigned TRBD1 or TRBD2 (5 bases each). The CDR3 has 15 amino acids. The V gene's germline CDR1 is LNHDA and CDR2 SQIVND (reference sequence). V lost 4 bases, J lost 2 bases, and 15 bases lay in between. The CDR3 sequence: CASSKRPGPTYEQYF. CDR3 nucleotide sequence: TGTGCCAGTAGTAAGCGACCGGGGCCAACCTACGAGCAGTACTTC.

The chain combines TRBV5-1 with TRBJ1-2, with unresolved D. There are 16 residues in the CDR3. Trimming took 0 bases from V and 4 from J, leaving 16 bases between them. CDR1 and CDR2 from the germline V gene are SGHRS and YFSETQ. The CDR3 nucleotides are TGCGCCAGCAGCTTGGGTGGGTCCCTTGATGTCTATGGCTACACCTTC. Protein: CASSLGGSLDVYGYTF.

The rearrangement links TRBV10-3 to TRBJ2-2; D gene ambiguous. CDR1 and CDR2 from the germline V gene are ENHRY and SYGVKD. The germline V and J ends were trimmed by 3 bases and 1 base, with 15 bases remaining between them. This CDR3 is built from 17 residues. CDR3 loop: CAISDSKKTRNTGELFF. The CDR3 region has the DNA TGTGCCATCAGTGACTCTAAAAAGACACGGAACACCGGGGAGCTGTTTTTT.

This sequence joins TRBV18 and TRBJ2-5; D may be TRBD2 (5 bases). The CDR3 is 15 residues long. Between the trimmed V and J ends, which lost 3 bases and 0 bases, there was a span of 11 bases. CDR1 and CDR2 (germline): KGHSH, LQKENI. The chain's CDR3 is CASSPGELDQETQYF. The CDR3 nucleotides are TGTGCCAGCTCACCCGGGGAGTTGGACCAAGAGACCCAGTACTTC.

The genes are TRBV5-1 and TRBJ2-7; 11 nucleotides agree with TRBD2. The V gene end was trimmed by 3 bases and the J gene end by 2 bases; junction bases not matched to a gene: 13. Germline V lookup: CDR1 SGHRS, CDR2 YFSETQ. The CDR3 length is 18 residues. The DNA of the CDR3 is TGCGCCAGCAGCTGGAGGGTCACTAGCGGGAGTCTCCCCTACGAGCAGTACTTC. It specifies CASSWRVTSGSLPYEQYF.

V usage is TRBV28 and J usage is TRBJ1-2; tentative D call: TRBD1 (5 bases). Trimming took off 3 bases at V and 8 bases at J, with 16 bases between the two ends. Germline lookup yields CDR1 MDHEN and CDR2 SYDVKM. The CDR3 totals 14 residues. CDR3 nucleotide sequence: TGTGCCAGCAGTTTGGCTTGGAGGGGACGAGGCTACACCTTC. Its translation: CASSLAWRGRGYTF.

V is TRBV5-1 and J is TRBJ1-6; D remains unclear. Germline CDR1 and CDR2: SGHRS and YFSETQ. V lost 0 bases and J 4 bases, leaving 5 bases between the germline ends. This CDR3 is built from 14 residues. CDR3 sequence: CASSLEGYNSPLHF. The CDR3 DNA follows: TGCGCCAGCAGCTTGGAAGGATATAATTCACCCCTCCACTTT. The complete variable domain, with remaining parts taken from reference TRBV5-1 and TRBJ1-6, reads KAGVTQTPRYLIKTRGQQVTLSCSPISGHRSVSWYQQTPGQGLQFLFEYFSETQRNKGNFPGRFSGRQFSNSRSEMNVSTLELGDSALYLCASSLEGYNSPLHFGNGTRLTVT.

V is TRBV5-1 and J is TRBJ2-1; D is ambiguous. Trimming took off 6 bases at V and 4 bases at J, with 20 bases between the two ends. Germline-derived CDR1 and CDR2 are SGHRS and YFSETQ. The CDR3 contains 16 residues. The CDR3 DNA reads TGCGCCAGCACCCCGGGCGGACCCTCCCTATACAATGAGCAGTTCTTC. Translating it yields CASTPGGPSLYNEQFF.

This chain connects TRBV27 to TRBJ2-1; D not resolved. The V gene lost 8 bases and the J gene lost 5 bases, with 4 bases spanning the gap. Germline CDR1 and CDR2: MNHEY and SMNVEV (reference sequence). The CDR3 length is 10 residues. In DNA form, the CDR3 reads TGTGCCAGCCCAAACAATGAGCAGTTCTTC. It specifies CASPNNEQFF.

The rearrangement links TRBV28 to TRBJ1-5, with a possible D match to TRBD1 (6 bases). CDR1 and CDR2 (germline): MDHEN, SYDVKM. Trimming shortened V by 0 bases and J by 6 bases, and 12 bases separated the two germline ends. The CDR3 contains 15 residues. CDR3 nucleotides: TGTGCCAGCAGTTTATGGGGCAGGGGCACTCAGCCCCAGCATTTT. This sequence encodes CASSLWGRGTQPQHF.

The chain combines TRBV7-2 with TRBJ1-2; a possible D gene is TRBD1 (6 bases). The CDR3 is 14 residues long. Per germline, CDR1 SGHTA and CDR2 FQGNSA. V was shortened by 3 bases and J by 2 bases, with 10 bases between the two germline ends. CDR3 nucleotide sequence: TGTGCCAGCAGCTTGGCGGGGGGCAACTATGGCTACACCTTC. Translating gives CASSLAGGNYGYTF.

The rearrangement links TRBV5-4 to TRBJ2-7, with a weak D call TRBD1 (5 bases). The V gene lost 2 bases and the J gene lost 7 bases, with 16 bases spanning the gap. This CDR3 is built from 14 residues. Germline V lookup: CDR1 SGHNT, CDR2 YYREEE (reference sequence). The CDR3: CASSFLTVSNEQYF. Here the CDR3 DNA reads TGTGCCAGCAGCTTCTTGACAGTATCTAATGAGCAGTACTTC.

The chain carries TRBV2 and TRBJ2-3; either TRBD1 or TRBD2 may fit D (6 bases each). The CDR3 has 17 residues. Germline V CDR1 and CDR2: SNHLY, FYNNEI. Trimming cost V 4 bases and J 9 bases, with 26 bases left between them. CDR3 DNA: TGTGCCAGCAGTGTTAGTTCAGGGACACTTCTGGAGGGGACGCAGTATTTT. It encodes CASSVSSGTLLEGTQYF.

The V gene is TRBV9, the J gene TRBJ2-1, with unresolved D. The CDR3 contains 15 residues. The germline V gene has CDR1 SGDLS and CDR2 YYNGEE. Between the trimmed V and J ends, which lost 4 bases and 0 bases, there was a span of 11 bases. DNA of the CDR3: TGTGCCAGCAGCCCACGAATCGGCTCCTACAATGAGCAGTTCTTC. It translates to CASSPRIGSYNEQFF.

CDR3 loop: CASSPIAGGPNTGELFF. The CDR3 DNA follows: TGTGCCAGCAGCCCCATAGCGGGGGGGCCGAACACCGGGGAGCTGTTTTTT. The V gene is TRBV7-8, the J gene TRBJ2-2, with TRBD2 matching over 11 bases. V shed 5 bases and J 0 bases; nucleotides not matched to a gene: 5. CDR3 size: 17 residues. Germline V lookup: CDR1 SGHVS, CDR2 FQNEAQ.

In DNA, the CDR3 is TGTGCCAGCAGCCCTCACCCCGGGACAGGATCCTACGAGCAGTACTTC. This translates into CASSPHPGTGSYEQYF. The genes are TRBV9 and TRBJ2-7; 8 nucleotides agree with TRBD1. CDR1 is SGDLS and CDR2 is YYNGEE in the germline V gene. The ends lost 4 bases at V and 1 base at J; junction bases unmatched: 10. The CDR3 sequence is 16 residues long.

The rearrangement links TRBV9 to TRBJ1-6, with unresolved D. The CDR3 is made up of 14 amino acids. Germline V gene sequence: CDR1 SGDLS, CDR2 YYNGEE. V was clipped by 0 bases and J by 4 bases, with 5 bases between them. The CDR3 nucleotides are TGTGCCAGCAGCGTAGCCCAGTATAATTCACCCCTCCACTTT. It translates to CASSVAQYNSPLHF.

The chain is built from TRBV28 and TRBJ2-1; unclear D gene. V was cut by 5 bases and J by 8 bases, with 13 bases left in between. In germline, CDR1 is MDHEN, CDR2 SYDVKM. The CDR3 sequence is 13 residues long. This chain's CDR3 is CASSLYTEYEQFF. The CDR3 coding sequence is TGTGCCAGCAGTCTTTACACGGAGTATGAGCAGTTCTTC.

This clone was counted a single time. CDR3 region: CASAEGGAKGHEQYF. Written as DNA, the CDR3 is TGTGCCAGCGCGGAGGGAGGGGCAAAGGGCCACGAGCAGTACTTC. J is TRBJ2-7 and V is TRBV28, with TRBD2 matching over 7 bases. The CDR3 runs 15 residues. Germline V gene lookup returns CDR1 MDHEN and CDR2 SYDVKM. Germline trimming cut 8 bases from V and 5 bases from J; bases unmatched to any gene: 15.

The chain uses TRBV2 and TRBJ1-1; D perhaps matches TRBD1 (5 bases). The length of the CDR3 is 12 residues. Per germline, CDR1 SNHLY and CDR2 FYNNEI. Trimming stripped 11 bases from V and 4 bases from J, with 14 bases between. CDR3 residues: CAGGGQGTEAFF. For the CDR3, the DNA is TGTGCCGGCGGAGGGCAGGGCACTGAAGCTTTCTTT.

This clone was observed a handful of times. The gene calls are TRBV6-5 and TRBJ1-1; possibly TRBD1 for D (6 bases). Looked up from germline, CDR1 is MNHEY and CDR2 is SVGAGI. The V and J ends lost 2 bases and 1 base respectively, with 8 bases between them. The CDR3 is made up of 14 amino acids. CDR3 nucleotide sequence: TGTGCCAGCAGTTACCTACAGGGGAACACTGAAGCTTTCTTT. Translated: CASSYLQGNTEAFF.

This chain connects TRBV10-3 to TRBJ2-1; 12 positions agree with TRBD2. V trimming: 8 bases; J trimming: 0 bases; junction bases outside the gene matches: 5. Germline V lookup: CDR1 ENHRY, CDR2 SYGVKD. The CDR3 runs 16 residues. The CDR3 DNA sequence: TGTGCCATCGCGGCTAGCGGGGGGGCCTCCTACAATGAGCAGTTCTTC. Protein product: CAIAASGGASYNEQFF.

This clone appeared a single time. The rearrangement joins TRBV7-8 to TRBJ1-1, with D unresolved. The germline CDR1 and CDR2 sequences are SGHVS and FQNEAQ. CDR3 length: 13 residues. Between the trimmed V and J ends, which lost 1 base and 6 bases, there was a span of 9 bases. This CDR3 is CASSLGSGAEAFF. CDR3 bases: TGTGCCAGCAGCTTAGGGTCTGGGGCTGAAGCTTTCTTT. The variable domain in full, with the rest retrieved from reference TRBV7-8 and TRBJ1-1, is GAGVSQSPRYKVAKRGQDVALRCDPISGHVSLFWYQQALGQGPEFLTYFQNEAQLDKSGLPSDRFFAERPEGSVSTLKIQRTQQEDSAVYLCASSLGSGAEAFFGQGTRLTVV.